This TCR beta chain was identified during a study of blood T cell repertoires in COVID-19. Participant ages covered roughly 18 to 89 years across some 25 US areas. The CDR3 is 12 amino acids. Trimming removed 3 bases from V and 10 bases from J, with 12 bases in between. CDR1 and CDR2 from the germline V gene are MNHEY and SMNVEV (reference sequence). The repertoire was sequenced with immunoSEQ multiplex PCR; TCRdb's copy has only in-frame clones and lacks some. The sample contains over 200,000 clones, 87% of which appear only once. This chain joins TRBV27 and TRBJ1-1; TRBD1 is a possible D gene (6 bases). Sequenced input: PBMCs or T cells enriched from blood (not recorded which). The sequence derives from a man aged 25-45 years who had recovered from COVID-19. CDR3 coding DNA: TGTGCCAGCAGTTTGTTACAGGGAGTAGCTTTCTTT. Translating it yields CASSLLQGVAFF.